Here is one T cell receptor beta chain with its context. CDR3 length: 19 residues. The germline gives CDR1 SGHTA, CDR2 FQGNSA. The germline V and J ends were trimmed by 1 base and 2 bases, with 21 bases remaining between them. The sample is drawn from a study of cytomegalovirus exposure and HLA in healthy donors. Researchers ran the PCR with 60 Vbeta and 13 Jbeta primers. TCRdb's copy holds only in-frame clones and misses some; the assay was immunoSEQ multiplex PCR. The table includes 190,000 or so clones, about 80% detected once. The sequenced sample consisted of PBMCs. This rearrangement joins TRBV7-2 to TRBJ2-1; TRBD2 might be the D (6 bases). This TCR was sampled from a boy between 10 and 17 years old in good health and CMV-seronegative. CDR3 nucleotides: TGTGCCAGCAGCTTAGGAATTGGGCCCGGGGGAAGACCCTACAATGAGCAGTTCTTC. Translation: CASSLGIGPGGRPYNEQFF.